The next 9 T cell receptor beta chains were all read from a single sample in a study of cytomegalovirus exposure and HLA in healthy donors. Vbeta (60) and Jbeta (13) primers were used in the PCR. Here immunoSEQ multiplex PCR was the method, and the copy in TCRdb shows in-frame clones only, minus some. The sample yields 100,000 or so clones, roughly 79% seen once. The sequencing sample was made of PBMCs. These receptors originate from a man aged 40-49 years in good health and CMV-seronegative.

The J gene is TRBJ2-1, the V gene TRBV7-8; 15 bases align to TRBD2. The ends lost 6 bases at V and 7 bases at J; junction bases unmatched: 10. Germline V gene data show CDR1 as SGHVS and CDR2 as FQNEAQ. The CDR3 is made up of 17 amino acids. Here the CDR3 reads CASRPGLAGGRKNEQFF. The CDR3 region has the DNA TGTGCCAGCAGGCCGGGACTAGCGGGGGGACGAAAGAATGAGCAGTTCTTC.

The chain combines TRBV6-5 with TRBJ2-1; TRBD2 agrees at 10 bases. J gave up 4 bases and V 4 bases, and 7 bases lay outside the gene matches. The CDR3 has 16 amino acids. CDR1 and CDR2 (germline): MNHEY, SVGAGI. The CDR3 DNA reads TGTGCCAGCAGTTCCGACGGACTAGCGGTGTACAATGAGCAGTTCTTC. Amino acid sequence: CASSSDGLAVYNEQFF.

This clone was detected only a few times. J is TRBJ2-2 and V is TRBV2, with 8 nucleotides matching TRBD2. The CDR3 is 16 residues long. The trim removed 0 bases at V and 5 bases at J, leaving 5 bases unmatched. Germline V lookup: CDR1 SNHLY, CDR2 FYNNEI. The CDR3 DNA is TGTGCCAGCAGTGAAGCGCTGAGCGGGAGAACCGGGGAGCTGTTTTTT. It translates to CASSEALSGRTGELFF.

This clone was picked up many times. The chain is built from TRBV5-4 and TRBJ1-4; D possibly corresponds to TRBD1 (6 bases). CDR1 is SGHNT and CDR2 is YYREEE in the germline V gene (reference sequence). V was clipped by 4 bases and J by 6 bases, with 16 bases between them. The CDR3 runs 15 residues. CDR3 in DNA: TGTGCCAGCAGCCAAGGTCGTCCAGGGGATGAAAAACTGTTTTTT. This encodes CASSQGRPGDEKLFF.

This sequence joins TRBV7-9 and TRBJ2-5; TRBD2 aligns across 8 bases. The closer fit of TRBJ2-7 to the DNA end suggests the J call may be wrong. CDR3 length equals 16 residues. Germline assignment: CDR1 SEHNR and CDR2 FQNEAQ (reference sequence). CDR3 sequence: CASSPRGSGASYEQYF. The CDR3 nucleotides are TGTGCCAGCAGCCCTCGGGGTAGCGGGGCGTCCTACGAGCAGTACTTC.

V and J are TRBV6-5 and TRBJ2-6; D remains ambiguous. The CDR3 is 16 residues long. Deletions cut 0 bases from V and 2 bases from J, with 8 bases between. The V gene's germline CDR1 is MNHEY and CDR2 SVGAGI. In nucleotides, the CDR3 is TGTGCCAGCAGTTACTCGCCGAGTCCTGGGGCCAACGTCCTGACTTTC. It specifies CASSYSPSPGANVLTF.

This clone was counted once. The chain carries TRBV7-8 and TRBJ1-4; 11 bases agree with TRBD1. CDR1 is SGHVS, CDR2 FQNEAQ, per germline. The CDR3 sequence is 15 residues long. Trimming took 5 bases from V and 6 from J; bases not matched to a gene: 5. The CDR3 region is CASSPGTGGYEKLFF. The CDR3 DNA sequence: TGTGCCAGCAGCCCTGGGACAGGGGGATATGAAAAACTGTTTTTT. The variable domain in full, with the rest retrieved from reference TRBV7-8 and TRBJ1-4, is GAGVSQSPRYKVAKRGQDVALRCDPISGHVSLFWYQQALGQGPEFLTYFQNEAQLDKSGLPSDRFFAERPEGSVSTLKIQRTQQEDSAVYLCASSPGTGGYEKLFFGSGTQLSVL.

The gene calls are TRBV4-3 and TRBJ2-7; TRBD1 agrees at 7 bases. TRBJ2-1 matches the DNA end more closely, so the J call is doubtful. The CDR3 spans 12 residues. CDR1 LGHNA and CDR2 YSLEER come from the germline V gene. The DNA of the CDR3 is TGCGCCAGTGGGACAGCCTACAATGAGCAGTTCTTC. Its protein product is CASGTAYNEQFF.

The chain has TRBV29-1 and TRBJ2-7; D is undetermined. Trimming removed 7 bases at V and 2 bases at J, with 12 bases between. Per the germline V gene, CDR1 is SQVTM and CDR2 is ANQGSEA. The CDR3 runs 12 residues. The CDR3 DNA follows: TGCAGCGCTGCAGTGGGCCCCTACGAGCAGTACTTC. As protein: CSAAVGPYEQYF.